This T cell receptor beta chain was captured by sequencing in a study of T cell changes during pregnancy in multiple sclerosis. Germline V lookup: CDR1 MNHEY, CDR2 SMNVEV (reference sequence). This CDR3 has 11 amino acids. V was cut by 5 bases and J by 7 bases, with 6 bases left in between. TCRdb's table, derived via immunoSEQ multiplex PCR, lists solely in-frame clones and lacks some. The sample shows roughly 79,000 clones, under 95% of them seen only once. This chain uses TRBV27 with TRBJ2-1; weak D call: TRBD2 (5 bases). The specimen was CD4+ T cells from peripheral blood mononuclear cells, collected before pregnancy. The clonotype originates from a female donor with multiple sclerosis, enrolled in a pregnancy study. The CDR3 protein is CASSPGNEQFF. The CDR3, as DNA: TGTGCCAGCAGTCCGGGAAATGAGCAGTTCTTC.